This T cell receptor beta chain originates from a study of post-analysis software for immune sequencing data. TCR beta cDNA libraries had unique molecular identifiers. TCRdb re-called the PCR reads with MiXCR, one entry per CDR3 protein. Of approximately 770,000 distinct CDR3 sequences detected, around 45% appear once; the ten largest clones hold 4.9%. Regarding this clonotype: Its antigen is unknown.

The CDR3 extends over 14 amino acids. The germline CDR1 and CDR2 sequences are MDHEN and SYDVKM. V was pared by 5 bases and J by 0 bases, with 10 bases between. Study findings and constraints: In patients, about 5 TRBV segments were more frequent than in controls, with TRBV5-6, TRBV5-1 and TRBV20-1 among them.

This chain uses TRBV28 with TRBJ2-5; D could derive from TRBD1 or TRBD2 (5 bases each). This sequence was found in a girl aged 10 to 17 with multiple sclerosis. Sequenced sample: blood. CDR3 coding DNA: TGTGCCAGCAGTGGGGACGCCTACCAAGAGACCCAGTACTTC. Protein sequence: CASSGDAYQETQYF.